What follows are 21 T cell receptor beta chains derived from one specimen sequenced in a study of long-term antiretroviral therapy in people with HIV. An immunoSEQ assay, version v3.0, was performed at survey level. The protocol was immunoSEQ multiplex PCR, while the TCRdb copy is restricted to in-frame clones and leaves out a portion. The sample lists 15,000 to 25,000 clones; 75% to 95% were seen once. The sequenced sample was unsorted PBMCs, obtained 4.4 years before starting antiretroviral therapy. The receptors were gathered from a woman aged 30 to 39 with HIV.

In this sample, this clone is medium-sized (0.01 to 0.1%). This chain joins TRBV25-1 and TRBJ1-6; 9 nucleotides line up with TRBD1. The CDR3 has 14 residues. J was trimmed by 5 bases and V by 6 bases; bases with no gene match: 2. From germline, CDR1 is MGHDK and CDR2 SYGVNS. The CDR3 DNA follows: TGTGCCAGCAGCTGGGACAGGGATAATTCACCCCTCCACTTT. Amino acids: CASSWDRDNSPLHF.

The chain uses TRBV7-9 and TRBJ1-2; D uncertain. The germline gives CDR1 SEHNR, CDR2 FQNEAQ (reference sequence). The CDR3 is 15 amino acids. V lost 0 bases to trimming and J lost 4 bases, with 12 bases between them. In nucleotides, the CDR3 is TGTGCCAGCAGCTTAGCGGGAGCCGACCGCTATGGCTACACCTTC. Its protein product is CASSLAGADRYGYTF.

The chain carries TRBV6-1 and TRBJ2-6; perhaps TRBD2 as D (5 bases). The CDR3 sequence is 16 residues long. Trimming stripped 4 bases from V and 0 bases from J, with 10 bases between. Germline CDR1 reads MNHNS; CDR2 reads SASEGT. This CDR3 is CASSGWGDSGANVLTF. In DNA form, the CDR3 reads TGTGCCAGCAGTGGGTGGGGAGACTCTGGGGCCAACGTCCTGACTTTC.

This rearrangement joins TRBV7-9 to TRBJ1-4; D perhaps matches TRBD1 (6 bases). V was shortened by 5 bases and J by 4 bases, with 11 bases between the two germline ends. The length of the CDR3 is 14 residues. Germline-derived CDR1 and CDR2 are SEHNR and FQNEAQ (reference sequence). In nucleotides, the CDR3 is TGTGCCAGCAGCCCCCCAGGGGTTAATGAAAAACTGTTTTTT. Translated: CASSPPGVNEKLFF.

The chain links TRBV5-4 to TRBJ1-2, with D perhaps TRBD1 (6 bases). The germline V gene has CDR1 SGHNT and CDR2 YYREEE (reference sequence). CDR3 length: 14 residues. The germline V and J ends were trimmed by 1 base and 4 bases, with 11 bases remaining between them. In DNA, the CDR3 is TGTGCCAGCAGCTTGACGGGACAAGCCTATGGCTACACCTTC. Translation gives CASSLTGQAYGYTF.

CDR3 in amino acids: CASNLLTSGGYGYTF. The CDR3 DNA is TGTGCCAGCAACTTACTCACGTCCGGGGGCTATGGCTACACCTTC. The gene calls are TRBV2 and TRBJ1-2; TRBD1 might be the D (5 bases). CDR1 and CDR2 from the germline V gene are SNHLY and FYNNEI. V lost 7 bases and J lost 4, with 19 bases in between. The CDR3 length is 15 residues.

This clone is a singleton in its sample. This chain joins TRBV19 and TRBJ1-2, with 7 bases that match TRBD1. CDR3 length: 13 residues. The V segment lost 5 bases and the J segment 5 bases; nucleotides outside the gene matches: 5. The V gene's germline CDR1 is LNHDA and CDR2 SQIVND (reference sequence). The CDR3 loop reads CASSPGTEYGYTF. In DNA form, the CDR3 reads TGTGCCAGTAGTCCAGGGACAGAATATGGCTACACCTTC.

CDR3 in amino acids: CASSWGQNLYEQYF. CDR3 nucleotides: TGTGCCAGCAGCTGGGGACAGAATCTCTACGAGCAGTACTTC. This chain joins TRBV7-9 and TRBJ2-7; 7 bases map to TRBD1. J was trimmed by 3 bases and V by 4 bases; bases with no gene match: 6. Germline V gene data show CDR1 as SEHNR and CDR2 as FQNEAQ (reference sequence). The CDR3 has 14 amino acids.

V usage is TRBV5-1 and J usage is TRBJ2-3; either TRBD1 or TRBD2 may supply D (6 bases each). This CDR3 is built from 15 residues. Germline V gives CDR1 SGHRS, CDR2 YFSETQ. The germline V and J ends were trimmed by 5 bases and 1 base, with 14 bases remaining between them. CDR3 sequence: CASSGGRQGTDTQYF. DNA of the CDR3: TGCGCCAGCAGTGGGGGGAGACAGGGCACAGATACGCAGTATTTT.

V usage is TRBV7-2 and J usage is TRBJ1-1, with D uncertain. V gave up 3 bases and J gave up 4 bases, with 9 bases separating them. The CDR3 loop spans 13 amino acids. Germline V gene sequence: CDR1 SGHTA, CDR2 FQGNSA. The CDR3 loop is CASSFLGSTEAFF. CDR3 DNA: TGTGCCAGCAGCTTCCTCGGGAGCACTGAAGCTTTCTTT.

The chain combines TRBV23-1 with TRBJ2-1, with D perhaps TRBD1 or TRBD2 (6 bases each). TRBV23-1 is placed among ORFs of uncertain function. V lost 9 bases and J lost 7, with 19 bases in between. This CDR3 has 14 amino acids. The CDR3 nucleotides are TGCGCCAGTTCGAGCCCCCGGGGGCGAAATGAGCAGTTCTTC. This sequence encodes CASSSPRGRNEQFF.

The chain has TRBV6-6 and TRBJ2-2, with 8 positions matching TRBD1. The CDR3 covers 13 residues. Germline CDR1 reads MNHNY; CDR2 reads SVGAGI (reference sequence). Trimming at V came to 8 bases and at J to 3 bases, leaving 2 bases not matched to a gene. The CDR3 here is CASPTGDTGELFF. In DNA form, the CDR3 reads TGTGCCAGCCCGACAGGGGACACCGGGGAGCTGTTTTTT.

V and J are TRBV9 and TRBJ1-2, with no clear D. The CDR3 is 15 residues long. V dropped 4 bases and J dropped 4 bases, with 17 bases sitting between them. CDR1 is SGDLS and CDR2 is YYNGEE in the germline V gene. CDR3 in DNA: TGTGCCAGCAGCTCAAATTTCAGGAGACTCTATGGCTACACCTTC. It encodes CASSSNFRRLYGYTF. Filled out from reference TRBV9 and TRBJ1-2, the complete variable domain reads DSGVTQTPKHLITATGQRVTLRCSPRSGDLSVYWYQQSLDQGLQFLIQYYNGEERAKGNILERFSAQQFPDLHSELNLSSLELGDSALYFCASSSNFRRLYGYTFGSGTRLTVV.

Only one count was recorded for this clone. The rearrangement uses TRBV10-1 and TRBJ2-1, with D perhaps matching TRBD1 (8 bases). The CDR3 has 13 amino acids. Per germline, CDR1 WNHNN and CDR2 SYGVQD (reference sequence). The ends were cut back, 4 bases at V and 7 bases at J, with 11 bases in the middle. This CDR3 is CASSVQGGNEQFF. The CDR3 DNA reads TGCGCCAGCAGTGTACAGGGGGGGAATGAGCAGTTCTTC.

This chain links TRBV7-9 with TRBJ2-5, with TRBD1 matching 7 bases. Germline V lookup: CDR1 SEHNR, CDR2 FQNEAQ (reference sequence). This CDR3 contains 15 residues. V lost 5 bases and J lost 5; bases outside the gene matches: 11. In DNA form, the CDR3 reads TGTGCCAGCAGCCAGGGGACAGCCCAAGGGGAGACCCAGTACTTC. It encodes CASSQGTAQGETQYF. Together with reference TRBV7-9 and TRBJ2-5, the CDR3 gives the full variable domain: DTGVSQNPRHKITKRGQNVTFRCDPISEHNRLYWYRQTLGQGPEFLTYFQNEAQLEKSRLLSDRFSAERPKGSFSTLEIQRTEQGDSAMYLCASSQGTAQGETQYFGPGTRLLVL.

V is TRBV25-1 and J is TRBJ1-4, with TRBD1 identical over 7 bases. This CDR3 has 17 amino acids. The germline gives CDR1 MGHDK, CDR2 SYGVNS. V gave up 4 bases and J gave up 1 base; unmatched junction bases: 9. In nucleotides, the CDR3 is TGTGCCAGCAGTGGAGGTACAGGGGTGGGAACTAATGAAAAACTGTTTTTT. It codes for CASSGGTGVGTNEKLFF.

The J gene is TRBJ2-3, the V gene TRBV7-6, with D perhaps matching TRBD1 or TRBD2 (5 bases each). V shed 2 bases and J shed 0 bases, with 9 bases lying between them. The CDR3 has 15 residues. Germline values: CDR1 SGHVS, CDR2 FNYEAQ. This CDR3 reads CASSLLRGSTDTQYF. DNA for the CDR3: TGTGCCAGCAGCTTACTGAGGGGTAGCACAGATACGCAGTATTTT. The entire variable domain, with the rest obtained from reference TRBV7-6 and TRBJ2-3, is as follows: GAGVSQSPRYKVTKRGQDVALRCDPISGHVSLYWYRQALGQGPEFLTYFNYEAQQDKSGLPNDRFSAERPEGSISTLTIQRTEQRDSAMYRCASSLLRGSTDTQYFGPGTRLTVL.

The chain combines TRBV10-3 with TRBJ1-1; no clear D. Germline V gives CDR1 ENHRY, CDR2 SYGVKD. CDR3 size: 17 residues. Between the trimmed V and J ends, which lost 5 bases and 0 bases, there was a span of 19 bases. The CDR3 is CAISPGRVGGMNTEAFF. The CDR3 nucleotides are TGTGCCATCAGTCCCGGACGAGTGGGAGGGATGAACACTGAAGCTTTCTTT.

The chain combines TRBV6-5 with TRBJ1-5; possibly TRBD1 for D (5 bases). This CDR3 comprises 14 residues. Germline CDR1 is MNHEY and CDR2 is SVGAGI. V was clipped by 4 bases and J by 6 bases, with 13 bases between them. The CDR3 here is CASSSNGAGQPQHF. The CDR3 bases are TGTGCCAGCAGTTCCAACGGGGCGGGTCAGCCCCAGCATTTT.

This rearrangement joins TRBV4-3 to TRBJ1-4; D is unresolved. V lost 0 bases and J 0 bases, leaving 5 bases between the germline ends. This CDR3 is 15 amino acids long. The germline V gene has CDR1 LGHNA and CDR2 YSLEER. The CDR3, as DNA: TGCGCCAGCAGCCAAGAAGGGACAACTAATGAAAAACTGTTTTTT. Translating gives CASSQEGTTNEKLFF.

The V gene is TRBV19, the J gene TRBJ2-5, with a tentative D call TRBD2 (5 bases). Trimming pared 5 bases from V and 5 bases from J, leaving 6 bases between. Germline-derived CDR1 and CDR2 are LNHDA and SQIVND (reference sequence). This CDR3 is built from 11 residues. The DNA for the CDR3 is TGTGCCAGTAGTTCGGGGGAGACCCAGTACTTC. Its protein product is CASSSGETQYF.